This T cell receptor beta chain was documented in a study of vaccination effects on CD4 cells after COVID-19. Background on the study: They grew approximately 2.1 million PBMC in each well, adding 8.5 to 10 IU/ml IL-2 and 8 to 10 ug/ml peptides. Notes on the study in general: In healthy vaccinees, only 1 of 255 vaccine-induced clones cross-reacted with common cold coronaviruses.

About this clone: Antigen specificity is unknown.

The data were produced by immunoSEQ multiplex PCR, yet TCRdb's version contains in-frame clones alone and is incomplete. Seen here are more than 30,000 clones, 82% observed once, and the top ten hold 2.9%. This CDR3 has 15 amino acids. Per the germline V gene, CDR1 is SNHLY and CDR2 is FYNNEI. The V gene lost 10 bases and the J gene lost 0 bases, with 18 bases spanning the gap. CD4+ T cells were isolated after around 10 days of culture. Cultures received IL-2 medium that replaced half the medium on days 3 and 7. Here the sequenced sample was CD4+ T cells from PBMCs cultured without peptide, taken before COVID-19 vaccination. The V gene is TRBV2, the J gene TRBJ2-5; a possible D gene is TRBD2 (6 bases). This receptor was obtained from a human donor who received a COVID-19 vaccine. The CDR3 DNA reads TGTGCCAACGACCCCGGGGGATGGTACCAAGAGACCCAGTACTTC. It encodes CANDPGGWYQETQYF. Looking up the rest from reference TRBV2 and TRBJ2-5 gives the full variable domain: EPEVTQTPSHQVTQMGQEVILRCVPISNHLYFYWYRQILGQKVEFLVSFYNNEISEKSEIFDDQFSVERPDGSNFTLKIRSTKLEDSAMYFCANDPGGWYQETQYFGPGTRLLVL.